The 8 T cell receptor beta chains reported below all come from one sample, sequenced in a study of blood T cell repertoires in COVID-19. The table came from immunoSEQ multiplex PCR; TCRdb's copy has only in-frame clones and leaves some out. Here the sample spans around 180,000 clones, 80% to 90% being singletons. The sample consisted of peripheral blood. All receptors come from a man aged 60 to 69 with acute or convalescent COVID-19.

CDR3 nucleotide sequence: TGCAGCGTTGCCGGACAGGGAGGGGACTACACCTTC. This codes for CSVAGQGGDYTF. The V and J genes are TRBV29-1 and TRBJ1-2; 8 nucleotides align to TRBD1. V dropped 4 bases and J dropped 10; count of bases not matched to a gene: 8. Germline CDR1 reads SQVTM; CDR2 reads ANQGSEA. This CDR3 comprises 12 residues.

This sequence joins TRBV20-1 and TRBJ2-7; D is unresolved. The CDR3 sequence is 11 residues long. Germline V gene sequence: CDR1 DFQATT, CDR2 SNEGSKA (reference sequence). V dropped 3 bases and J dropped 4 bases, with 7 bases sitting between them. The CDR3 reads CSASISYEQYF. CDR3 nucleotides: TGCAGTGCTAGCATCAGTTACGAGCAGTACTTC.

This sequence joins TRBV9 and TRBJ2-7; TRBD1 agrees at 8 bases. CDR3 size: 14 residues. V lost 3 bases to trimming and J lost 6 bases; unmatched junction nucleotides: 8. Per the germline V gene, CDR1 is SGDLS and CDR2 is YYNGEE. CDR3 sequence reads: CASSAAGGSGEQYF. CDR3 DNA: TGTGCCAGCAGCGCCGCAGGGGGCTCTGGCGAGCAGTACTTC.

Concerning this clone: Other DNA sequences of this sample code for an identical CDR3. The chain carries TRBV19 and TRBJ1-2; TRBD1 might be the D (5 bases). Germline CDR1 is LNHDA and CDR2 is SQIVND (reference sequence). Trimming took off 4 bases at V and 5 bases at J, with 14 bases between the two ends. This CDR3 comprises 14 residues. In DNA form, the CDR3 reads TGTGCCAGTAGTAGCAGGGCGCTAGATTATGGCTACACCTTC. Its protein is CASSSRALDYGYTF.

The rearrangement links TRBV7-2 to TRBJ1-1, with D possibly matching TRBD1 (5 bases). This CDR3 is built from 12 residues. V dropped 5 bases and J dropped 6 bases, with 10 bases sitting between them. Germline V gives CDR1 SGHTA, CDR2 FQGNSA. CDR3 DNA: TGTGCCAGCAGCCAGGGATTTTCTGAAGCTTTCTTT. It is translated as CASSQGFSEAFF.

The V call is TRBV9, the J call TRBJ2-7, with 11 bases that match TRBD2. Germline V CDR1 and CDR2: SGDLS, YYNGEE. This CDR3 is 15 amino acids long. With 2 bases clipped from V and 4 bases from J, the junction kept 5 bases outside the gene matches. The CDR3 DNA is TGTGCCAGCAGCGTCACTAGCGGGAGTGTATACGAGCAGTACTTC. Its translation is CASSVTSGSVYEQYF.

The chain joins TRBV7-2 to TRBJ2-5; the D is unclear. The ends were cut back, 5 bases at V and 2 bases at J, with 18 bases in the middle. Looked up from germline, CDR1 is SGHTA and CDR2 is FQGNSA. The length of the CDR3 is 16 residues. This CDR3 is CASSPSSTAIQETQYF. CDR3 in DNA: TGTGCCAGCAGCCCATCCTCCACAGCCATTCAAGAGACCCAGTACTTC.

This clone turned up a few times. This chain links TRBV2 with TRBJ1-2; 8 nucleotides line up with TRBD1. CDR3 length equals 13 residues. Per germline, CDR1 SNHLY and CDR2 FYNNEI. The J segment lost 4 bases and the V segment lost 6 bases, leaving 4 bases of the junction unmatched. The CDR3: CASRGGQVYGYTF. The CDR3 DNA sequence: TGTGCCAGCAGGGGGGGACAGGTCTATGGCTACACCTTC.